Below, one TCR beta chain is given with its context. Antigen: not known. This sample stems from a study of blood T cells in healthy people across ages. Study findings and constraints: Diversity of TCR beta correlated strongly with naive T cell percentage. Fewer expanded clones and more diversity marked long-lived versus aged donors.

Germline-derived CDR1 and CDR2 are GTSNPN and SVGIG (reference sequence). This CDR3 comprises 13 residues. The V gene lost 2 bases and the J gene lost 7 bases, with 14 bases spanning the gap. Combining a sample-barcoded 5' primer with a J-beta primer mix, a second PCR ran for roughly 7 to 11 cycles. TCRdb independently ran MiXCR on the 5' RACE reads; one entry per CDR3 protein. This table has around 1,500,000 distinct CDR3 sequences, approximately 38% appearing once. The clonotype was recovered from a woman between 18 and 30 years old in good health. Input material: blood. V is TRBV30 and J is TRBJ1-1; D remains ambiguous. CDR3 coding DNA: TGTGCCTGGAGTTCTGAAGTGAGATGTGAAGCTTTCTTT. Protein sequence: CAWSSEVRCEAFF.